These 17 T cell receptor beta chains share one sample of origin, sequenced in a study of blood T cells in healthy people across ages. It was with a sample-barcoded 5' primer and a J-beta primer mix that a second PCR of roughly 7 to 12 cycles was run. One entry per CDR3 protein, called by TCRdb with MiXCR from the 5' RACE reads. Of roughly 900,000 distinct CDR3 sequences in the sample, roughly 43% were seen once. What was sequenced was blood. The receptors originated from a man aged 25 to 45 in good health.

In its sample, this clonotype was seen once. J is TRBJ2-3 and V is TRBV28; 8 bases match TRBD2. V lost 6 bases to trimming and J lost 2 bases; unmatched junction nucleotides: 10. CDR3 length: 16 residues. CDR1 and CDR2 from the germline V gene are MDHEN and SYDVKM. The CDR3 nucleotides are TGTGCCAGCAGCCTTATAGCGGGGTCAAACACAGATACGCAGTATTTT. It encodes CASSLIAGSNTDTQYF.

The V call is TRBV28, the J call TRBJ2-6; no clear D. There are 17 residues in the CDR3. Trimming removed 6 bases from V and 0 bases from J, with 15 bases in between. CDR1 is MDHEN, CDR2 SYDVKM, per germline. In DNA form, the CDR3 reads TGTGCCAGCAGGTCCAGGACCCCCTCCTCTGGGGCCAACGTCCTGACTTTC. Protein: CASRSRTPSSGANVLTF.

There are a few counts of this clonotype. CDR3 amino acids: CASSLNRQGANEQFF. The CDR3 region has the DNA TGTGCCAGCAGCTTAAACCGGCAGGGGGCCAATGAGCAGTTCTTC. The J gene is TRBJ2-1, the V gene TRBV7-9; 8 nucleotides align to TRBD1. The length of the CDR3 is 15 residues. Losses at the gene ends were 2 bases for V and 6 bases for J; bases not matched to a gene: 6. Germline V gene sequence: CDR1 SEHNR, CDR2 FQNEAQ (reference sequence). The entire variable domain, with the rest obtained from reference TRBV7-9 and TRBJ2-1, is as follows: DTGVSQNPRHKITKRGQNVTFRCDPISEHNRLYWYRQTLGQGPEFLTYFQNEAQLEKSRLLSDRFSAERPKGSFSTLEIQRTEQGDSAMYLCASSLNRQGANEQFFGPGTRLTVL.

The chain joins TRBV20-1 to TRBJ1-2; TRBD1 might be the D (6 bases). The length of the CDR3 is 14 residues. Germline V CDR1 and CDR2: DFQATT, SNEGSKA (reference sequence). The V end lost 6 bases, the J end lost 4 bases, and 18 bases lay between the germline ends. CDR3 protein: CSAPGRGSGYGYTF. As DNA, the CDR3 is TGCAGTGCCCCCGGCAGGGGTTCGGGCTATGGCTACACCTTC.

This clonotype was recorded a few times. The chain has TRBV6-5 and TRBJ1-1, with no clear D. The CDR3 totals 14 residues. V lost 4 bases and J 5 bases, leaving 14 bases between the germline ends. Germline CDR1 MNHEY, CDR2 SVGAGI. The CDR3 region has the DNA TGTGCCAGCAGTTTCCGGACTGCGGATACTGAAGCTTTCTTT. Translated: CASSFRTADTEAFF.

This clonotype was seen many times. The rearrangement uses TRBV3-1 and TRBJ1-4; D may be TRBD1 (6 bases). The V end lost 5 bases, the J end lost 8 bases, and 18 bases lay between the germline ends. Per the germline V gene, CDR1 is LGHDT and CDR2 is YNNKEL (reference sequence). The CDR3 has 15 residues. This CDR3 is CASSEPGQVDEKLFF. The CDR3 DNA sequence: TGTGCCAGCAGCGAGCCGGGACAAGTCGACGAAAAACTGTTTTTT.

The V and J genes are TRBV4-2 and TRBJ2-1; 10 bases map to TRBD2. V lost 2 bases to trimming and J lost 0 bases; unmatched junction nucleotides: 10. CDR1 LGHNA and CDR2 YNFKEQ come from the germline V gene. The CDR3 has 19 residues. The CDR3 here is CASSQLLSGGLSSYNEQFF. CDR3 in DNA: TGTGCCAGCAGCCAACTCCTTAGCGGGGGGCTCAGCTCCTACAATGAGCAGTTCTTC.

This clonotype was observed many times. The rearrangement links TRBV18 to TRBJ1-1; the D gene is possibly TRBD1 (5 bases). The CDR3 is made up of 13 amino acids. The germline CDR1 and CDR2 sequences are KGHSH and LQKENI. The V end lost 5 bases, the J end lost 2 bases, and 9 bases lay between the germline ends. Here the CDR3 reads CASSTGGNTEAFF. Here the CDR3 DNA reads TGTGCCAGCTCAACGGGGGGAAACACTGAAGCTTTCTTT.

The chain has TRBV4-3 and TRBJ1-2, with 10 positions matching TRBD1. The CDR3 length is 16 residues. Germline V gives CDR1 LGHNA, CDR2 YSLEER. The V segment lost 3 bases and the J segment 4 bases; nucleotides outside the gene matches: 8. For the CDR3, the DNA is TGCGCCAGCAGCCACTCCGGGACAGGGGAGAGCTATGGCTACACCTTC. It is translated as CASSHSGTGESYGYTF.

The chain links TRBV3-1 to TRBJ1-4; D may be TRBD1 (5 bases). The V end lost 4 bases, the J end lost 15 bases, and 18 bases lay between the germline ends. Germline CDR1 and CDR2: LGHDT and YNNKEL (reference sequence). This CDR3 region has 13 residues. The CDR3 spells CASSPSAQGQVFF. The CDR3 DNA sequence: TGTGCCAGCAGCCCTTCCGCCCAGGGTCAGGTGTTTTTT.

For this clonotype: At one end the junction does not follow the germline gene, possibly because of a read error. CDR3 amino acids: CACSWGTGELFF. The CDR3 coding sequence is TGTGCCTGCAGTTGGGGGACCGGGGAGCTGTTTTTT. This chain uses TRBV27 with TRBJ2-2; possibly TRBD1 or TRBD2 for D (5 bases each). The germline gives CDR1 MNHEY, CDR2 SMNVEV (reference sequence). This CDR3 has 12 residues.

In its sample, this clonotype was seen many times. This chain uses TRBV12-3 or TRBV12-4 with TRBJ2-1, with D unresolved. V was shortened by 3 bases and J by 7 bases, with 7 bases between the two germline ends. This CDR3 region has 12 residues. DNA for the CDR3: TGTGCCAGCAGTTTTGTGGGGAATGAGCAGTTCTTC. Translating it yields CASSFVGNEQFF.

This chain joins TRBV5-1 and TRBJ1-5; 7 bases are shared with TRBD1. Germline loops: CDR1 SGHRS, CDR2 YFSETQ. With 0 bases clipped from V and 7 bases from J, the junction kept 7 bases outside the gene matches. CDR3 length: 15 residues. CDR3 loop: CASSLGTGHHQPQHF. The CDR3 DNA reads as TGCGCCAGCAGCTTGGGGACAGGCCACCACCAGCCCCAGCATTTT.

The V and J genes are TRBV27 and TRBJ1-1, with TRBD1 matching over 7 bases. The V and J ends lost 5 bases and 4 bases, in that order; junction bases with no gene match: 7. Germline V CDR1 and CDR2: MNHEY, SMNVEV (reference sequence). The CDR3 totals 14 residues. CDR3 in amino acids: CASSRTTGSTEAFF. CDR3 DNA: TGTGCCAGCAGTCGAACGACAGGGTCCACTGAAGCTTTCTTT.

The chain links TRBV2 to TRBJ1-4, with D tentatively TRBD1 (5 bases). The germline V and J ends were trimmed by 3 bases and 1 base, with 12 bases remaining between them. This CDR3 spans 16 amino acids. Germline CDR1 SNHLY, CDR2 FYNNEI. The CDR3 region has the DNA TGTGCCAGCAGTGAGCAGGGCGCGGGAACTAATGAAAAACTGTTTTTT. The encoded protein is CASSEQGAGTNEKLFF.

This CDR3 reads CSVSEGREQYF. As DNA, the CDR3 is TGCAGCGTTTCTGAGGGTCGCGAGCAGTACTTC. The chain combines TRBV29-1 with TRBJ2-7, with D maybe TRBD2 (5 bases). CDR1 is SQVTM, CDR2 ANQGSEA, per germline. Trimming left V 5 bases short and J 6 bases short, with 11 bases between. The CDR3 covers 11 residues.

The V gene is TRBV2, the J gene TRBJ2-7; 7 nucleotides align to TRBD1. In germline, CDR1 is SNHLY, CDR2 FYNNEI. The CDR3 sequence is 16 residues long. V trimming: 4 bases; J trimming: 1 base; junction bases outside the gene matches: 10. For the CDR3, the DNA is TGTGCCAGCAGTGTAGACAGGGTCTCTTTATCCTACGAGCAGTACTTC. Translated: CASSVDRVSLSYEQYF.